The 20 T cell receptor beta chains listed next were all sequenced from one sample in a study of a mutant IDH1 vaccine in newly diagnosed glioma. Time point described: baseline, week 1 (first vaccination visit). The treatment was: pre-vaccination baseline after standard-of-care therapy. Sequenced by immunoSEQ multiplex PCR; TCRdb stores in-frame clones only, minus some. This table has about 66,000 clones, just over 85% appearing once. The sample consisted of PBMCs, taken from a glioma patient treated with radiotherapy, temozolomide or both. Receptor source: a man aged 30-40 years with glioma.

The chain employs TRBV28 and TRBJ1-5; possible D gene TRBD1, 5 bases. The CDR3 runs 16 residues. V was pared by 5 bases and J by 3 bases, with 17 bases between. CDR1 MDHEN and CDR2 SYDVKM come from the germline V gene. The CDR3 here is CASSTRDPMINQPQHF. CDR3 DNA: TGTGCCAGCAGTACCCGGGACCCCATGATCAATCAGCCCCAGCATTTT.

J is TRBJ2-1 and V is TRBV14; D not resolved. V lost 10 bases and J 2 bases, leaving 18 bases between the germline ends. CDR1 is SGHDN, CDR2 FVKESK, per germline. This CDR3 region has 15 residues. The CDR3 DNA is TGTGCCACCCGTTCGGGCACTGAGGCCTACAATGAGCAGTTCTTC. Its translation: CATRSGTEAYNEQFF.

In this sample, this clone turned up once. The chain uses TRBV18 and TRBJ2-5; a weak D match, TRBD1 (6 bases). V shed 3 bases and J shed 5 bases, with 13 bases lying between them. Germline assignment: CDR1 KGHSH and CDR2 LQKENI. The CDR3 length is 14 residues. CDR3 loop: CASSPPGASETQYF. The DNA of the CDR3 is TGTGCCAGCTCACCTCCAGGGGCCTCGGAGACCCAGTACTTC. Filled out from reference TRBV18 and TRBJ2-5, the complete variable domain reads NAGVMQNPRHLVRRRGQEARLRCSPMKGHSHVYWYRQLPEEGLKFMVYLQKENIIDESGMPKERFSAEFPKEGPSILRIQQVVRGDSAAYFCASSPPGASETQYFGPGTRLLVL.

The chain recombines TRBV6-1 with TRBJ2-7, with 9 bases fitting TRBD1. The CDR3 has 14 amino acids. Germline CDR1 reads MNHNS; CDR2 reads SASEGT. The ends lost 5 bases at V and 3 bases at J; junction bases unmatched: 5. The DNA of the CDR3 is TGTGCCAGCAGTTATACAGGGGGCATCTACGAGCAGTACTTC. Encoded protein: CASSYTGGIYEQYF.

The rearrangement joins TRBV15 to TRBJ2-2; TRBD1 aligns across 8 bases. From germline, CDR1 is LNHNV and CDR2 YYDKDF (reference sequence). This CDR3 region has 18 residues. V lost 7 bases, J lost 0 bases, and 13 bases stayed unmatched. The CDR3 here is CATIPGQAQNANTGELFF. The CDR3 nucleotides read TGTGCCACCATACCGGGACAGGCTCAAAACGCGAACACCGGGGAGCTGTTTTTT.

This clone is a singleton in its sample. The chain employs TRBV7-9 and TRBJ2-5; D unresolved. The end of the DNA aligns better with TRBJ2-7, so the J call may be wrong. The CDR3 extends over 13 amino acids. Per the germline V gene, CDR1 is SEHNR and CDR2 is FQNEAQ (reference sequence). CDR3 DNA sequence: TGTGCCAGCGCACCCCTGAGGTCCTACGAGCAGTACTTC. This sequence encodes CASAPLRSYEQYF.

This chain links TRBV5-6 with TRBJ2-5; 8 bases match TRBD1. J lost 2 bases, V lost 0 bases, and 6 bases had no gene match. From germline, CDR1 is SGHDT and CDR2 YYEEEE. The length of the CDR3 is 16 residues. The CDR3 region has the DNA TGTGCCAGCAGCTTGGTCTCAGGGGGCGGGCAAGAGACCCAGTACTTC. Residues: CASSLVSGGGQETQYF.

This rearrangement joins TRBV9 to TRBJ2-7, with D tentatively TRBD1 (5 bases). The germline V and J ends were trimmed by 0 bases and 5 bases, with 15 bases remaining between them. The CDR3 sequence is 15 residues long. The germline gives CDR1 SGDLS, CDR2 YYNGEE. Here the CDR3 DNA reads TGTGCCAGCAGCGTAGGTCTCAGGGCTGGCGACGAGCAGTACTTC. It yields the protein CASSVGLRAGDEQYF.

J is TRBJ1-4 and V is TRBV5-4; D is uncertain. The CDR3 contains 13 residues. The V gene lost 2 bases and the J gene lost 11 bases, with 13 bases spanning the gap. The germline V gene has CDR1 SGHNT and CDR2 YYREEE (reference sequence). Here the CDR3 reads CASSLGLVGKLFF. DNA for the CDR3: TGTGCCAGCAGCTTAGGTCTAGTGGGGAAACTGTTTTTT.

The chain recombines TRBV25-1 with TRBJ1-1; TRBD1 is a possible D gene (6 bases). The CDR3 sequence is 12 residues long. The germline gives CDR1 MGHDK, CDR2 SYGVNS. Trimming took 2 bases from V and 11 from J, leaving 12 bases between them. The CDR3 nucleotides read TGTGCCAGCAGTGAAGGGACACTTGGGGCTTTCTTT. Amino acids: CASSEGTLGAFF.

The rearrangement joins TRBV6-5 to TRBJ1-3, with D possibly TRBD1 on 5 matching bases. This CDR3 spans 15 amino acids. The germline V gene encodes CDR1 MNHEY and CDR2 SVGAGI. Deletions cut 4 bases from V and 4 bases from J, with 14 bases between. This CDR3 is CASSSGGMGGNTIYF. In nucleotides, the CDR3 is TGTGCCAGCAGTTCCGGGGGAATGGGAGGAAACACCATATATTTT.

The CDR3 coding sequence is TGTGCCAGCAGACTACAGGGGAATAGCAATCAGCCCCAGCATTTT. Encoded protein: CASRLQGNSNQPQHF. This chain connects TRBV6-1 to TRBJ1-5; TRBD1 agrees at 7 bases. This CDR3 comprises 15 residues. The J segment lost 0 bases and the V segment lost 6 bases, leaving 5 bases of the junction unmatched. From germline, CDR1 is MNHNS and CDR2 SASEGT.

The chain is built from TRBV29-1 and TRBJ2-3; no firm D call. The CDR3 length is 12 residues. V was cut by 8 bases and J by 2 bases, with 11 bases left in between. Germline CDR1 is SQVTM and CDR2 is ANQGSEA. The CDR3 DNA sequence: TGCAGCCTTACCACCTTCACAGATACGCAGTATTTT. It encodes CSLTTFTDTQYF.

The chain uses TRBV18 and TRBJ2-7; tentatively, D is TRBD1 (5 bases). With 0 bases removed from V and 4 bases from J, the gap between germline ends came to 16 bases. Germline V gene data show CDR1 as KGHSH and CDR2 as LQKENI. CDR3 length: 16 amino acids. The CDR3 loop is CASSPPWGKGIYEQYF. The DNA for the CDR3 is TGTGCCAGCTCACCACCTTGGGGTAAGGGGATATACGAGCAGTACTTC.

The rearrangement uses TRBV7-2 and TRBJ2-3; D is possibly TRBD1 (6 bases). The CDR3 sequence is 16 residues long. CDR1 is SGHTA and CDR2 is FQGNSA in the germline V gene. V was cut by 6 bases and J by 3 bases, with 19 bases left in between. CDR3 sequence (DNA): TGTGCCAGCAGTCAAAACAGGGTTGGTAGAACAGATACGCAGTATTTT. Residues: CASSQNRVGRTDTQYF.

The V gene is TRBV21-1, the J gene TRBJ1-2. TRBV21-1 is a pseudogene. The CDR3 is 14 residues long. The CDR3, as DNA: TGTGCCAGCAGCAAAGACGTTGGCGGTTATGGCTACACCTTC. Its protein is CASSKDVGGYGYTF.

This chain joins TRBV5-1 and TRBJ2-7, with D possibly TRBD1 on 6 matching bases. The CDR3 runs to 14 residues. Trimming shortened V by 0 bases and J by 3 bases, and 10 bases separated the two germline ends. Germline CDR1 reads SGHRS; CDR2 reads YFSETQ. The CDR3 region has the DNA TGCGCCAGCAGCTTGGCCCCACAGGGCTACGAGCAGTACTTC. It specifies CASSLAPQGYEQYF.

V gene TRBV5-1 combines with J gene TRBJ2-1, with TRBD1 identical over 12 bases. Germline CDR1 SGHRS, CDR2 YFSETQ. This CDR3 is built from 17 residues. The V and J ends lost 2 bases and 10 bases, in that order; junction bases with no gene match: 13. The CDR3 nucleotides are TGCGCCAGCAGCTTTCGGCCGGGACAGGGGGCGAGGAACGAGCAGTTCTTC. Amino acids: CASSFRPGQGARNEQFF.

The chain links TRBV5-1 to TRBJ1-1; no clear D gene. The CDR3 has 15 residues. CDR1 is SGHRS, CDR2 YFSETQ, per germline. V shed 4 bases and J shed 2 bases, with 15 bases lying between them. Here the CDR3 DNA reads TGCGCCAGCAGCATCCTCCCCTTAGGTAACACTGAAGCTTTCTTT. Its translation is CASSILPLGNTEAFF.

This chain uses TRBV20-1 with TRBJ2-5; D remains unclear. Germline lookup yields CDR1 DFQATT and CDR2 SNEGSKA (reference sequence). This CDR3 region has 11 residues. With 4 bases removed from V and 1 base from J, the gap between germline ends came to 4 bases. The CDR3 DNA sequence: TGCAGTGCTAAGATCCAAGAGACCCAGTACTTC. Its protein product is CSAKIQETQYF.